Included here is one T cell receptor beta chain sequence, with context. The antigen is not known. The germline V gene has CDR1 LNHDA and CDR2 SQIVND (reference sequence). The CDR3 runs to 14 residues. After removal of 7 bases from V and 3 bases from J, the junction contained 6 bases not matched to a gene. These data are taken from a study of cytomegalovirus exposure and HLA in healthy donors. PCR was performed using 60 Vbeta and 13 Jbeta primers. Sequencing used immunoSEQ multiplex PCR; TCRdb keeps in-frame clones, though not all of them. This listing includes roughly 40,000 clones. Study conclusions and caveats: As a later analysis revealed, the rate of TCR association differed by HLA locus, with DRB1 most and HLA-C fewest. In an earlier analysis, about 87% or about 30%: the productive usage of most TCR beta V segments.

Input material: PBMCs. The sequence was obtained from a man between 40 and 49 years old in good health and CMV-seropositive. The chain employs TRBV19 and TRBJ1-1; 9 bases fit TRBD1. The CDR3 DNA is TGTGCCAGTACTCTCACAGGGGGCTACACTGAAGCTTTCTTT. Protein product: CASTLTGGYTEAFF. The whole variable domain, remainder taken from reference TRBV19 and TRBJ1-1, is DGGITQSPKYLFRKEGQNVTLSCEQNLNHDAMYWYRQDPGQGLRLIYYSQIVNDFQKGDIAEGYSVSREKKESFPLTVTSAQKNPTAFYLCASTLTGGYTEAFFGQGTRLTVV.